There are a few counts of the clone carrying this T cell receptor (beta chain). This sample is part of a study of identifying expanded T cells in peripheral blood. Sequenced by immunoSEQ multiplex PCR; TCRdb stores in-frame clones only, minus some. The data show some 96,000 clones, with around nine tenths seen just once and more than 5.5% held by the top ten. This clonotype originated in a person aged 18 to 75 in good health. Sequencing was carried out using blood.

CDR3 coding DNA: TGTGCCAGCAGCCCTTCGGGAACCACTCCCCGTGGCTACACCTTC. Amino acids: CASSPSGTTPRGYTF. The chain combines TRBV11-2 with TRBJ1-2; D is unresolved. Deletions cut 5 bases from V and 7 bases from J, with 20 bases between. Germline CDR1 reads SGHAT; CDR2 reads FQNNGV. The CDR3 extends over 15 amino acids. The whole variable domain, filled in from reference TRBV11-2 and TRBJ1-2, reads EAGVAQSPRYKIIEKRQSVAFWCNPISGHATLYWYQQILGQGPKLLIQFQNNGVVDDSQLPKDRFSAERLKGVDSTLKIQPAKLEDSAVYLCASSPSGTTPRGYTFGSGTRLTVV.